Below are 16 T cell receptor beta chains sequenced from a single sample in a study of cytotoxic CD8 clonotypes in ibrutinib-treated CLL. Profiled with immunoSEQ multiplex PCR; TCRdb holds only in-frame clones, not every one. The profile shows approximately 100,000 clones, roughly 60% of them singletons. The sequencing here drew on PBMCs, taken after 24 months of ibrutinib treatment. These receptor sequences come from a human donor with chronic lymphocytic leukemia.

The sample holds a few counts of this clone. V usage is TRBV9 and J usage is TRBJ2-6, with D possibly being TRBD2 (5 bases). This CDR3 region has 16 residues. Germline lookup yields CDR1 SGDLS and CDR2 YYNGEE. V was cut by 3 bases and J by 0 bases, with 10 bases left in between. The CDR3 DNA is TGTGCCAGCAGCGCTCTTGGGAGCTCTGGGGCCAACGTCCTGACTTTC. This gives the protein CASSALGSSGANVLTF.

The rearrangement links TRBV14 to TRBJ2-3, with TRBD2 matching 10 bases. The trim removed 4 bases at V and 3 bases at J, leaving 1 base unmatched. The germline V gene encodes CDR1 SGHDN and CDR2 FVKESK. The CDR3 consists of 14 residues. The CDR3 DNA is TGTGCCAGCAGCCTTAGCGGGGGGACAGATACGCAGTATTTT. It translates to CASSLSGGTDTQYF.

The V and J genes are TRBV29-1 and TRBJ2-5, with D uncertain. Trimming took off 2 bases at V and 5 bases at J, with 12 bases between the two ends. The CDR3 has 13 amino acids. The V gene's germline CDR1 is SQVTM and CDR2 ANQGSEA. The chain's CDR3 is CSVERQERETQYF. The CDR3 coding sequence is TGCAGCGTTGAAAGGCAGGAGAGGGAGACCCAGTACTTC.

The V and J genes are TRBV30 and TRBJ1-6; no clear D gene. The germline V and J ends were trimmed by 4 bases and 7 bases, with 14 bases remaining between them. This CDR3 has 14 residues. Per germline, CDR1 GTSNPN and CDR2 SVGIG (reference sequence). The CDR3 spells CAWTRGRNNSPLHF. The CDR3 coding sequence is TGTGCCTGGACTCGAGGACGGAACAATTCACCCCTCCACTTT. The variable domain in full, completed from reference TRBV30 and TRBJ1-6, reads SQTIHQWPATLVQPVGSPLSLECTVEGTSNPNLYWYRQAAGRGLQLLFYSVGIGQISSEVPQNLSASRPQDRQFILSSKKLLLSDSGFYLCAWTRGRNNSPLHFGNGTRLTVT.

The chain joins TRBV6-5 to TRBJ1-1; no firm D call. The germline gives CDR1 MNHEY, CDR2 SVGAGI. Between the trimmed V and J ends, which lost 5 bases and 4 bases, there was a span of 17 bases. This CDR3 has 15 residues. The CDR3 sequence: CASSHAGGSGTEAFF. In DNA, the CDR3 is TGTGCCAGCAGTCACGCCGGAGGATCCGGCACTGAAGCTTTCTTT.

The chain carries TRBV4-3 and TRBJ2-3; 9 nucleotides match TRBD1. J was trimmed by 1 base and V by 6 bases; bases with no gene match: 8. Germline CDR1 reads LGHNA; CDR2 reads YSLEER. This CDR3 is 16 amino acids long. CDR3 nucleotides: TGCGCCAGCAGTCTTAACCGGGACAGGGGCACAGATACGCAGTATTTT. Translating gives CASSLNRDRGTDTQYF.

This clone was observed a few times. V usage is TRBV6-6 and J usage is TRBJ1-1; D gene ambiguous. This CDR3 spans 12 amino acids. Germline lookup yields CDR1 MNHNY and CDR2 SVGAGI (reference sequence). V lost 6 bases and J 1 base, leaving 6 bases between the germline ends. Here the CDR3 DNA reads TGTGCCAGCAGCCCATGGAACACTGAAGCTTTCTTT. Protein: CASSPWNTEAFF.

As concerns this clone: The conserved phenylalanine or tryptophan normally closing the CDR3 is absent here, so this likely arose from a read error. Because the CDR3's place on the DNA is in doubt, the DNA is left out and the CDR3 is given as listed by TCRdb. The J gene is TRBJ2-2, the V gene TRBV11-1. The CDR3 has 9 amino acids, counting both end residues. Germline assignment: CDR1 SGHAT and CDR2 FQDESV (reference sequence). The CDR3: CASRPHLRR.

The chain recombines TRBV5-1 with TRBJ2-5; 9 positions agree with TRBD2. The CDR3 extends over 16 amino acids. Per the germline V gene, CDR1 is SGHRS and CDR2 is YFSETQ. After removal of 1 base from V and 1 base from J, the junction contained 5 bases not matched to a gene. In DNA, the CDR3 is TGCGCCAGCAGCTTGAGCGGGGGGTGGTCCCAAGAGACCCAGTACTTC. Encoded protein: CASSLSGGWSQETQYF.

CDR3 region: CASSGRGRDYGYTF. CDR3 coding DNA: TGTGCCAGCAGTGGAAGGGGCCGAGACTATGGCTACACCTTC. This chain links TRBV6-6 with TRBJ1-2; TRBD1 might be the D (5 bases). The germline V gene has CDR1 MNHNY and CDR2 SVGAGI (reference sequence). Trimming left V 5 bases short and J 3 bases short, with 13 bases between. The CDR3 totals 14 residues.

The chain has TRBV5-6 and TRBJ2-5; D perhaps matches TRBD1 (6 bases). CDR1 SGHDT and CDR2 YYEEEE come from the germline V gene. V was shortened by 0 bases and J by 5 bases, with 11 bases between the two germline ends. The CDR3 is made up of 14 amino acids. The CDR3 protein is CASSLVVGAETQYF. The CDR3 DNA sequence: TGTGCCAGCAGCTTGGTGGTGGGGGCGGAGACCCAGTACTTC.

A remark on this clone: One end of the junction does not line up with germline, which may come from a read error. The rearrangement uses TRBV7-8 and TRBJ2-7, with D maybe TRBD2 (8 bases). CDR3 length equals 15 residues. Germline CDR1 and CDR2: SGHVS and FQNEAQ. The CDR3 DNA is TGTGCCAGCAGCCCAGGGGGTGCGGGGGGACCACGGCATGCCTTC. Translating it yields CASSPGGAGGPRHAF.

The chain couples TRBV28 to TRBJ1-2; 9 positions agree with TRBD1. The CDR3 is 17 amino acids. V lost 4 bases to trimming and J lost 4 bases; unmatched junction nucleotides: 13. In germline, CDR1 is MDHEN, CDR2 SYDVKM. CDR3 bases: TGTGCCAGCAGTTCCCCGGGACAGGGTGTTGGCGGCTATGGCTACACCTTC. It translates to CASSSPGQGVGGYGYTF.

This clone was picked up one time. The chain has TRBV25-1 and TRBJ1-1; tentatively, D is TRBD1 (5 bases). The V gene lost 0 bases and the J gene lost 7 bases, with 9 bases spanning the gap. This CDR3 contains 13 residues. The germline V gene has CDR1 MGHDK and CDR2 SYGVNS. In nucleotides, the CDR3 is TGTGCCAGCAGTGAATATCTCAGGGATGAAGCTTTCTTT. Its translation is CASSEYLRDEAFF.

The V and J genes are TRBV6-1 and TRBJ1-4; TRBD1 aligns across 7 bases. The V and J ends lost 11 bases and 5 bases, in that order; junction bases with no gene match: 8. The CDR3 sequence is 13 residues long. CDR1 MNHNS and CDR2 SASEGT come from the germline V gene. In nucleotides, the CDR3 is TGTGCCGGAACGAGGGGGCTGAATGAAAAACTGTTTTTT. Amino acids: CAGTRGLNEKLFF.

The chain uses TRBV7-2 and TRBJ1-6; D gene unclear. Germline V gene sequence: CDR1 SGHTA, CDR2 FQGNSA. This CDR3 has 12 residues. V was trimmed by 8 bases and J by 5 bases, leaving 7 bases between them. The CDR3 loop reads CASAVNNSPLHF. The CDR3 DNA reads TGTGCCAGCGCAGTAAATAATTCACCCCTCCACTTT.